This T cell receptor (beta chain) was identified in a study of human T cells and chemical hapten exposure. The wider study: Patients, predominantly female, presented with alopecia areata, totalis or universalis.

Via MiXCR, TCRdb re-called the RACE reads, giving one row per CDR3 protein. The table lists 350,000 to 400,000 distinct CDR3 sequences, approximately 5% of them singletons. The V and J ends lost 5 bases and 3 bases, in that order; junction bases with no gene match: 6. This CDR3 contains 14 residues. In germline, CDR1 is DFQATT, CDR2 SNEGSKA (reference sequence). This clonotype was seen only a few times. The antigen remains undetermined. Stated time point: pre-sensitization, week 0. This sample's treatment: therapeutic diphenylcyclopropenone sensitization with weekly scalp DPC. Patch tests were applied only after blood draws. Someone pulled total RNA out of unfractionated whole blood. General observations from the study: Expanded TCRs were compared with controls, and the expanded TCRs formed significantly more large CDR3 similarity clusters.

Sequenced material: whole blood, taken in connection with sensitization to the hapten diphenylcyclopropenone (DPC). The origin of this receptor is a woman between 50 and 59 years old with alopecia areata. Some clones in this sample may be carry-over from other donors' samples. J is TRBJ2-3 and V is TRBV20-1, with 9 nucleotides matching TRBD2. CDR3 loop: CSAVLAGSTDTQYF. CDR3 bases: TGCAGTGCTGTCCTAGCGGGGTCAACAGATACGCAGTATTTT.